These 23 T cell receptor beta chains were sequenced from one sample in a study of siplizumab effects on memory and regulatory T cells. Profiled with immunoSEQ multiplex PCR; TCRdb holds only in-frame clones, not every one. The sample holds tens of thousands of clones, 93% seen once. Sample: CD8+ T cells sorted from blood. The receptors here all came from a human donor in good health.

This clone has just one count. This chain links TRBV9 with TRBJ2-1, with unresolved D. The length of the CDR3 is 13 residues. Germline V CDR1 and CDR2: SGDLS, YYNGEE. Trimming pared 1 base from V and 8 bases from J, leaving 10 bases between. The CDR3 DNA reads TGTGCCAGCAGCGTACCCCCTTTGCATGAGCAGTTCTTC. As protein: CASSVPPLHEQFF.

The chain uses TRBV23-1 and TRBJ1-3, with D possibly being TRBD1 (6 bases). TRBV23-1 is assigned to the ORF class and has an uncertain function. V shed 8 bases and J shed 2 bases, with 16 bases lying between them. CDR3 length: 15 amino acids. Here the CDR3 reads CASGLGGAPGNTIYF. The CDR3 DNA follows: TGCGCCAGCGGCCTGGGGGGGGCTCCTGGAAACACCATATATTTT.

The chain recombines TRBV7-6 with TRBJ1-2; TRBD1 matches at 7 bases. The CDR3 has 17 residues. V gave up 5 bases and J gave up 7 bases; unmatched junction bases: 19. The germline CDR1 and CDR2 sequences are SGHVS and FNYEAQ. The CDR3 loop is CASSPEFLTGPRGGYTF. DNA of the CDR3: TGTGCCAGCAGCCCAGAGTTCCTGACAGGGCCCCGCGGTGGCTACACCTTC.

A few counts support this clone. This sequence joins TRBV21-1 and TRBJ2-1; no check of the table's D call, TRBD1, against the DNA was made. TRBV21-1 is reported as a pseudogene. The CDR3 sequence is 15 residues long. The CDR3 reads CASTRQAISYNEQFF. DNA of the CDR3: TGTGCCAGCACCAGACAGGCGATTTCCTACAATGAGCAGTTCTTC.

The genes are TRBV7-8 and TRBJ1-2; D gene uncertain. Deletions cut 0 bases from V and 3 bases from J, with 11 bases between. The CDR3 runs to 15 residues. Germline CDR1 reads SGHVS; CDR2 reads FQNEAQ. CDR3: CASSLAVTSYYGYTF. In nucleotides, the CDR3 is TGTGCCAGCAGCTTAGCCGTAACAAGTTACTATGGCTACACCTTC.

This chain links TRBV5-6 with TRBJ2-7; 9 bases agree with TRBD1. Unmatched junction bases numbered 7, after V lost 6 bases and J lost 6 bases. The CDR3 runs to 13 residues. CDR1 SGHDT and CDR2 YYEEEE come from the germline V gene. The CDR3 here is CASTGQGSPEQYF. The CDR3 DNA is TGTGCCAGCACTGGACAGGGGAGTCCCGAGCAGTACTTC.

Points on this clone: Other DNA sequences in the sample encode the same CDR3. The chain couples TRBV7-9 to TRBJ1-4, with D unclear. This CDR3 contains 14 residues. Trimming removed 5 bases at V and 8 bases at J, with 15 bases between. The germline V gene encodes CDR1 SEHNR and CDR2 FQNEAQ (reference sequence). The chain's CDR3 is CASSPPVAGEKLFF. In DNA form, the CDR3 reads TGTGCCAGCAGCCCCCCCGTGGCAGGCGAAAAACTGTTTTTT.

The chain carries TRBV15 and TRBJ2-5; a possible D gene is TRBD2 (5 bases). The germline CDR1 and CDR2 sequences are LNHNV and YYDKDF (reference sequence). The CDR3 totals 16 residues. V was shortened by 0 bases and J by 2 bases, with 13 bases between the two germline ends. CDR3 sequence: CATSRDRVARQETQYF. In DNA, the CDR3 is TGTGCCACCAGCAGAGATCGGGTAGCGCGGCAAGAGACCCAGTACTTC.

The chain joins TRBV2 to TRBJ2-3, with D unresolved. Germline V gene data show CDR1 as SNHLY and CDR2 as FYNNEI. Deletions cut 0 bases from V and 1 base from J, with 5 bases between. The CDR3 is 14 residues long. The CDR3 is CASSEATRTDTQYF. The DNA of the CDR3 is TGTGCCAGCAGTGAAGCTACCCGCACAGATACGCAGTATTTT. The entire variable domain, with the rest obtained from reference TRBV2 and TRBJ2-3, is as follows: EPEVTQTPSHQVTQMGQEVILRCVPISNHLYFYWYRQILGQKVEFLVSFYNNEISEKSEIFDDQFSVERPDGSNFTLKIRSTKLEDSAMYFCASSEATRTDTQYFGPGTRLTVL.

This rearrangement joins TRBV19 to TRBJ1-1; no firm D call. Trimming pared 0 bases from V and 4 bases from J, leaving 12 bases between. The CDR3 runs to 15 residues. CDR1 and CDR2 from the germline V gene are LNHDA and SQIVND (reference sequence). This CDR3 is CASSIDVGVSTEAFF. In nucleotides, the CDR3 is TGTGCCAGTAGTATAGACGTTGGGGTGTCCACTGAAGCTTTCTTT.

In DNA form, the CDR3 reads TGTGCCAGCAGCCAAGCCGGGGGCAGGGGCACTGAAGCTTTCTTT. Amino acid sequence: CASSQAGGRGTEAFF. This chain uses TRBV4-2 with TRBJ1-1; D may be TRBD1 (6 bases). V lost 1 base and J 4 bases, leaving 13 bases between the germline ends. There are 15 residues in the CDR3. Germline V gives CDR1 LGHNA, CDR2 YNFKEQ.

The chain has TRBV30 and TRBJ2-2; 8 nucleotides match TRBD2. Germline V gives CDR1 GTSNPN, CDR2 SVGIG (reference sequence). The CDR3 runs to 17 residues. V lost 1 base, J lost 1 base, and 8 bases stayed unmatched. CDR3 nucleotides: TGTGCCTGGAGTGACCCGAGCGGGGGCCTGAACACCGGGGAGCTGTTTTTT. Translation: CAWSDPSGGLNTGELFF.

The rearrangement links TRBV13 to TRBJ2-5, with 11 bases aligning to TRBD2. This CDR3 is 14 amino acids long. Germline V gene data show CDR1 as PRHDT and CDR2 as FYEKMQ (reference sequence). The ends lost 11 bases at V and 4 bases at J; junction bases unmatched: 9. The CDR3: CASATSGIRETQYF. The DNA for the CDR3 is TGTGCCTCGGCGACTAGCGGGATCCGAGAGACCCAGTACTTC.

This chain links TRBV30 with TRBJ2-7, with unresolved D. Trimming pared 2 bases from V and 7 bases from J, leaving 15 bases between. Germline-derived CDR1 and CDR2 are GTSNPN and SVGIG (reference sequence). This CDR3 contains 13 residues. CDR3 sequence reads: CAWSPLSVREQYF. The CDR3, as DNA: TGTGCCTGGAGTCCTCTATCGGTGCGTGAGCAGTACTTC.

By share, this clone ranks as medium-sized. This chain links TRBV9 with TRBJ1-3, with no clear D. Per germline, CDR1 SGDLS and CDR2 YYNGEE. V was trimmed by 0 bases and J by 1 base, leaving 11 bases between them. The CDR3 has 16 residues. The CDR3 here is CASSVAYRPSGNTIYF. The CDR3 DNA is TGTGCCAGCAGCGTAGCTTACAGACCGTCTGGAAACACCATATATTTT.

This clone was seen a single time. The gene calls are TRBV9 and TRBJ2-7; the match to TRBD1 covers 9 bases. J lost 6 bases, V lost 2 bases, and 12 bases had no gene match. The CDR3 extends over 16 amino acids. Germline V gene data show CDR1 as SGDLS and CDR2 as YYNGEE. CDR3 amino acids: CASSVSNRGQLSEQYF. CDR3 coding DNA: TGTGCCAGCAGCGTGTCTAACAGGGGGCAGCTCTCCGAGCAGTACTTC.

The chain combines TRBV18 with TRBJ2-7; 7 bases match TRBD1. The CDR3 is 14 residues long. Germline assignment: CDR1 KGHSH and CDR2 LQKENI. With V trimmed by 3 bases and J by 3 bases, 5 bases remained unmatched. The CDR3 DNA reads TGTGCCAGCTCACCGAGACAGGGTATCTACGAGCAGTACTTC. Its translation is CASSPRQGIYEQYF.

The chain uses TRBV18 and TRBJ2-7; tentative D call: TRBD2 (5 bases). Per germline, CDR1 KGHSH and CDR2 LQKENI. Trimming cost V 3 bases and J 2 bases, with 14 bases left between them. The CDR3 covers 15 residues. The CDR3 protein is CASSPGPRRTYEQYF. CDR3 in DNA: TGTGCCAGCTCACCGGGTCCTCGGAGGACCTACGAGCAGTACTTC. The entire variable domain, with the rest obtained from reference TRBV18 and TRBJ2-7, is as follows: NAGVMQNPRHLVRRRGQEARLRCSPMKGHSHVYWYRQLPEEGLKFMVYLQKENIIDESGMPKERFSAEFPKEGPSILRIQQVVRGDSAAYFCASSPGPRRTYEQYFGPGTRLTVT.

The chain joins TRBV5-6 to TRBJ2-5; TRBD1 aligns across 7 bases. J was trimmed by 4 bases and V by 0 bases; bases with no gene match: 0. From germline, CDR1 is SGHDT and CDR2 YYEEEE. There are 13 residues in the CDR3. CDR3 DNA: TGTGCCAGCAGCTTGGGGACAGGAGAGACCCAGTACTTC. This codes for CASSLGTGETQYF.

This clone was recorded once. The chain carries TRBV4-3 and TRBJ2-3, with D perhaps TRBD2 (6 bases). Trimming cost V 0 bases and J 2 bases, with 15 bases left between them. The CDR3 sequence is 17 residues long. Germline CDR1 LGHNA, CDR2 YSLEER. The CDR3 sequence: CASSQDSPGVPTDTQYF. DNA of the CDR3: TGCGCCAGCAGCCAAGATTCCCCGGGAGTACCCACAGATACGCAGTATTTT.

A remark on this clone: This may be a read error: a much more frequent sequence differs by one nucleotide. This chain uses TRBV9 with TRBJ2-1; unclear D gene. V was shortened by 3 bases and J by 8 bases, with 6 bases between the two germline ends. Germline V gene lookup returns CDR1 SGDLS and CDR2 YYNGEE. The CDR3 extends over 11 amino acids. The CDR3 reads CASSGGYEQFF. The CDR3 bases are TGTGCCAGCAGCGGTGGGTATGAGCAGTTCTTC. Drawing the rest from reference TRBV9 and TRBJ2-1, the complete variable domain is DSGVTQTPKHLITATGQRVTLRCSPRSGDLSVYWYQQSLDQGLQFLIQYYNGEERAKGNILERFSAQQFPDLHSELNLSSLELGDSALYFCASSGGYEQFFGPGTRLTVL.

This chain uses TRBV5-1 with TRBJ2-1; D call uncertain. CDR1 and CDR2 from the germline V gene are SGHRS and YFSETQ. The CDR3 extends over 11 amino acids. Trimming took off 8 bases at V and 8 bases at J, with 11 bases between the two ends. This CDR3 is CASLGGYEQFF. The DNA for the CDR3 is TGCGCCAGTCTCGGTGGGTATGAGCAGTTCTTC.

CDR3: CASSPRLAGGPLEPEQYF. CDR3 DNA: TGTGCCAGCAGTCCCCGACTAGCGGGAGGGCCTTTAGAACCCGAGCAGTACTTC. The chain links TRBV27 to TRBJ2-7; 14 bases fit TRBD2. CDR3 length: 18 residues. With 5 bases clipped from V and 6 bases from J, the junction kept 15 bases outside the gene matches. The germline CDR1 and CDR2 sequences are MNHEY and SMNVEV (reference sequence).